The next 15 T cell receptor beta chains were all read from a single sample in a study of cytomegalovirus exposure and HLA in healthy donors. The PCR used 60 Vbeta and 13 Jbeta primers. TCRdb keeps only in-frame clones here, not all; method: immunoSEQ multiplex PCR. The table has 140,000 to 150,000 clones, 70% seen once. Material: PBMCs. All receptors derive from a woman aged 55-70 years in good health and CMV-seropositive.

The chain employs TRBV28 and TRBJ1-5; D is undetermined. This CDR3 has 12 residues. Looked up from germline, CDR1 is MDHEN and CDR2 is SYDVKM. V lost 2 bases to trimming and J lost 4 bases, with 3 bases between them. Here the CDR3 reads CASSLINQPQHF. The CDR3 nucleotides are TGTGCCAGCAGTTTAATAAATCAGCCCCAGCATTTT.

This clone was found a few times. The chain has TRBV28 and TRBJ2-7; TRBD2 matches 9 bases. Germline trimming cut 2 bases from V and 4 bases from J; bases unmatched to any gene: 3. This CDR3 contains 14 residues. Per the germline V gene, CDR1 is MDHEN and CDR2 is SYDVKM. CDR3 nucleotides: TGTGCCAGCAGTTTAAAGAGCGGGAGGTACGAGCAGTACTTC. This sequence encodes CASSLKSGRYEQYF. The full variable domain, with the rest looked up from reference TRBV28 and TRBJ2-7, is DVKVTQSSRYLVKRTGEKVFLECVQDMDHENMFWYRQDPGLGLRLIYFSYDVKMKEKGDIPEGYSVSREKKERFSLILESASTNQTSMYLCASSLKSGRYEQYFGPGTRLTVT.

The J gene is TRBJ2-1, the V gene TRBV28, with D perhaps matching TRBD2 (6 bases). Germline CDR1 is MDHEN and CDR2 is SYDVKM. The CDR3 extends over 16 amino acids. V was clipped by 6 bases and J by 2 bases, with 17 bases between them. CDR3 in amino acids: CASSRREAGPYNEQFF. The CDR3 coding sequence is TGTGCCAGCAGCCGCCGAGAAGCGGGCCCCTACAATGAGCAGTTCTTC.

The V gene is TRBV6-6, the J gene TRBJ1-1; 7 nucleotides align to TRBD1. With V trimmed by 6 bases and J by 4 bases, 5 bases remained unmatched. This CDR3 comprises 13 residues. Germline lookup yields CDR1 MNHNY and CDR2 SVGAGI (reference sequence). CDR3 loop: CASSLQGSTEAFF. CDR3 nucleotides: TGTGCCAGCAGCCTACAGGGGTCCACTGAAGCTTTCTTT.

V is TRBV6-6 and J is TRBJ1-3; D is undetermined. The V gene lost 2 bases and the J gene lost 4 bases, with 6 bases spanning the gap. Germline values: CDR1 MNHNY, CDR2 SVGAGI (reference sequence). The CDR3 covers 13 residues. The CDR3: CASSYESGNTIYF. CDR3 DNA sequence: TGTGCCAGCAGTTACGAAAGCGGAAACACCATATATTTT.

The chain is built from TRBV5-1 and TRBJ2-7, with TRBD2 as a possible D gene (6 bases). V shed 0 bases and J shed 3 bases, with 13 bases lying between them. The CDR3 is 15 residues long. Germline lookup yields CDR1 SGHRS and CDR2 YFSETQ. This CDR3 reads CASSLAVSGVYEQYF. Written as DNA, the CDR3 is TGCGCCAGCAGCTTGGCCGTTAGCGGTGTCTACGAGCAGTACTTC.

This clone was recorded once. The chain has TRBV28 and TRBJ2-7; the D gene is possibly TRBD2 (6 bases). V was trimmed by 4 bases and J by 4 bases, leaving 8 bases between them. In germline, CDR1 is MDHEN, CDR2 SYDVKM. CDR3 length: 12 amino acids. The CDR3 DNA follows: TGTGCCAGCAGTTCAGGACTATACGAGCAGTACTTC. It is translated as CASSSGLYEQYF.

This chain uses TRBV5-8 with TRBJ2-7, with 7 bases that match TRBD1. Germline CDR1 SGHTS, CDR2 YDEGEE. The CDR3 sequence is 14 residues long. Trimming at V came to 4 bases and at J to 2 bases, leaving 6 bases not matched to a gene. The CDR3 reads CASSRTGTAYEQYF. The CDR3 DNA follows: TGTGCCAGCAGCCGAACCGGGACAGCCTACGAGCAGTACTTC.

This chain links TRBV6-1 with TRBJ2-5; maybe TRBD2 (6 bases). Per the germline V gene, CDR1 is MNHNS and CDR2 is SASEGT. The CDR3 length is 14 residues. V was pared by 7 bases and J by 2 bases, with 14 bases between. CDR3 residues: CASNPTGRQETQYF. For the CDR3, the DNA is TGTGCCAGCAACCCAACCGGGAGACAAGAGACCCAGTACTTC.

The chain recombines TRBV6-5 with TRBJ2-3; 11 bases line up with TRBD2. The V gene's germline CDR1 is MNHEY and CDR2 SVGAGI. The junction had 6 bases not matched to a gene; V was cut back by 6 bases and J by 4 bases. This CDR3 region has 15 residues. The CDR3 is CASSPLAGGSDTQYF. CDR3 nucleotides: TGTGCCAGCAGCCCCCTAGCGGGAGGCTCAGATACGCAGTATTTT.

There are a few counts of this clone. The genes are TRBV7-2 and TRBJ2-3; D is perhaps TRBD2 (5 bases). The CDR3 consists of 13 residues. Per the germline V gene, CDR1 is SGHTA and CDR2 is FQGNSA. The ends were cut back, 3 bases at V and 4 bases at J, with 8 bases in the middle. This chain's CDR3 is CASSFGVADTQYF. As DNA, the CDR3 is TGTGCCAGCAGCTTCGGGGTAGCAGATACGCAGTATTTT.

V is TRBV19 and J is TRBJ1-4, with a weak D call TRBD1 (6 bases). Germline V gives CDR1 LNHDA, CDR2 SQIVND (reference sequence). V lost 5 bases to trimming and J lost 0 bases, with 13 bases between them. The CDR3 runs 16 residues. CDR3 in amino acids: CASSRQVYATNEKLFF. Here the CDR3 DNA reads TGTGCCAGTAGTCGACAGGTCTATGCAACTAATGAAAAACTGTTTTTT.

This chain connects TRBV7-3 to TRBJ2-3; 11 nucleotides line up with TRBD2. This CDR3 has 21 amino acids. Per germline, CDR1 SGHTA and CDR2 FQGTGA. Germline trimming cut 2 bases from V and 4 bases from J; bases unmatched to any gene: 20. The CDR3 DNA follows: TGTGCCAGCAGCTTAGGAGGTGTGGTTGGACTAGCGGGCCGGAGAGCAGATACGCAGTATTTT. Residues: CASSLGGVVGLAGRRADTQYF.

This rearrangement joins TRBV28 to TRBJ1-1; TRBD1 matches at 8 bases. J lost 3 bases, V lost 6 bases, and 9 bases had no gene match. The germline CDR1 and CDR2 sequences are MDHEN and SYDVKM. This CDR3 is built from 15 residues. As DNA, the CDR3 is TGTGCCAGCAGCGTACCAACAGGGGGAGACACTGAAGCTTTCTTT. It yields the protein CASSVPTGGDTEAFF.

The chain joins TRBV28 to TRBJ2-1, with D tentatively TRBD1 (6 bases). This CDR3 has 15 residues. V gave up 2 bases and J gave up 5 bases, with 13 bases separating them. From germline, CDR1 is MDHEN and CDR2 SYDVKM. In DNA form, the CDR3 reads TGTGCCAGCAGTTTAGTAGGACAGAGTAACAATGAGCAGTTCTTC. Translated, it gives CASSLVGQSNNEQFF.